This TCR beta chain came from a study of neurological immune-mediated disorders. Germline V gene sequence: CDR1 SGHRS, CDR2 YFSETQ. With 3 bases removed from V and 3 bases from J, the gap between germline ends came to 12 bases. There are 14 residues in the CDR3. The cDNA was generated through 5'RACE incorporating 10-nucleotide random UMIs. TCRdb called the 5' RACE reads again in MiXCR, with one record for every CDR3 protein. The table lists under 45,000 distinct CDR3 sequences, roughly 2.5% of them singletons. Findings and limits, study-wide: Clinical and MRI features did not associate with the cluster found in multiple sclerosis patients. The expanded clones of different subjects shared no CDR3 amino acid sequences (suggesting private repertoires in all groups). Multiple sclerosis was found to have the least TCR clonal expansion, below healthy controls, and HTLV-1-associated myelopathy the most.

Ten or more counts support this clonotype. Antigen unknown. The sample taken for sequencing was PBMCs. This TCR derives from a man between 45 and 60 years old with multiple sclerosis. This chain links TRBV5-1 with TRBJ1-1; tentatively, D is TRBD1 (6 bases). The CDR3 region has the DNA TGCGCCAGCAGCTACACATCAGGGGACACTGAAGCTTTCTTT. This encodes CASSYTSGDTEAFF.